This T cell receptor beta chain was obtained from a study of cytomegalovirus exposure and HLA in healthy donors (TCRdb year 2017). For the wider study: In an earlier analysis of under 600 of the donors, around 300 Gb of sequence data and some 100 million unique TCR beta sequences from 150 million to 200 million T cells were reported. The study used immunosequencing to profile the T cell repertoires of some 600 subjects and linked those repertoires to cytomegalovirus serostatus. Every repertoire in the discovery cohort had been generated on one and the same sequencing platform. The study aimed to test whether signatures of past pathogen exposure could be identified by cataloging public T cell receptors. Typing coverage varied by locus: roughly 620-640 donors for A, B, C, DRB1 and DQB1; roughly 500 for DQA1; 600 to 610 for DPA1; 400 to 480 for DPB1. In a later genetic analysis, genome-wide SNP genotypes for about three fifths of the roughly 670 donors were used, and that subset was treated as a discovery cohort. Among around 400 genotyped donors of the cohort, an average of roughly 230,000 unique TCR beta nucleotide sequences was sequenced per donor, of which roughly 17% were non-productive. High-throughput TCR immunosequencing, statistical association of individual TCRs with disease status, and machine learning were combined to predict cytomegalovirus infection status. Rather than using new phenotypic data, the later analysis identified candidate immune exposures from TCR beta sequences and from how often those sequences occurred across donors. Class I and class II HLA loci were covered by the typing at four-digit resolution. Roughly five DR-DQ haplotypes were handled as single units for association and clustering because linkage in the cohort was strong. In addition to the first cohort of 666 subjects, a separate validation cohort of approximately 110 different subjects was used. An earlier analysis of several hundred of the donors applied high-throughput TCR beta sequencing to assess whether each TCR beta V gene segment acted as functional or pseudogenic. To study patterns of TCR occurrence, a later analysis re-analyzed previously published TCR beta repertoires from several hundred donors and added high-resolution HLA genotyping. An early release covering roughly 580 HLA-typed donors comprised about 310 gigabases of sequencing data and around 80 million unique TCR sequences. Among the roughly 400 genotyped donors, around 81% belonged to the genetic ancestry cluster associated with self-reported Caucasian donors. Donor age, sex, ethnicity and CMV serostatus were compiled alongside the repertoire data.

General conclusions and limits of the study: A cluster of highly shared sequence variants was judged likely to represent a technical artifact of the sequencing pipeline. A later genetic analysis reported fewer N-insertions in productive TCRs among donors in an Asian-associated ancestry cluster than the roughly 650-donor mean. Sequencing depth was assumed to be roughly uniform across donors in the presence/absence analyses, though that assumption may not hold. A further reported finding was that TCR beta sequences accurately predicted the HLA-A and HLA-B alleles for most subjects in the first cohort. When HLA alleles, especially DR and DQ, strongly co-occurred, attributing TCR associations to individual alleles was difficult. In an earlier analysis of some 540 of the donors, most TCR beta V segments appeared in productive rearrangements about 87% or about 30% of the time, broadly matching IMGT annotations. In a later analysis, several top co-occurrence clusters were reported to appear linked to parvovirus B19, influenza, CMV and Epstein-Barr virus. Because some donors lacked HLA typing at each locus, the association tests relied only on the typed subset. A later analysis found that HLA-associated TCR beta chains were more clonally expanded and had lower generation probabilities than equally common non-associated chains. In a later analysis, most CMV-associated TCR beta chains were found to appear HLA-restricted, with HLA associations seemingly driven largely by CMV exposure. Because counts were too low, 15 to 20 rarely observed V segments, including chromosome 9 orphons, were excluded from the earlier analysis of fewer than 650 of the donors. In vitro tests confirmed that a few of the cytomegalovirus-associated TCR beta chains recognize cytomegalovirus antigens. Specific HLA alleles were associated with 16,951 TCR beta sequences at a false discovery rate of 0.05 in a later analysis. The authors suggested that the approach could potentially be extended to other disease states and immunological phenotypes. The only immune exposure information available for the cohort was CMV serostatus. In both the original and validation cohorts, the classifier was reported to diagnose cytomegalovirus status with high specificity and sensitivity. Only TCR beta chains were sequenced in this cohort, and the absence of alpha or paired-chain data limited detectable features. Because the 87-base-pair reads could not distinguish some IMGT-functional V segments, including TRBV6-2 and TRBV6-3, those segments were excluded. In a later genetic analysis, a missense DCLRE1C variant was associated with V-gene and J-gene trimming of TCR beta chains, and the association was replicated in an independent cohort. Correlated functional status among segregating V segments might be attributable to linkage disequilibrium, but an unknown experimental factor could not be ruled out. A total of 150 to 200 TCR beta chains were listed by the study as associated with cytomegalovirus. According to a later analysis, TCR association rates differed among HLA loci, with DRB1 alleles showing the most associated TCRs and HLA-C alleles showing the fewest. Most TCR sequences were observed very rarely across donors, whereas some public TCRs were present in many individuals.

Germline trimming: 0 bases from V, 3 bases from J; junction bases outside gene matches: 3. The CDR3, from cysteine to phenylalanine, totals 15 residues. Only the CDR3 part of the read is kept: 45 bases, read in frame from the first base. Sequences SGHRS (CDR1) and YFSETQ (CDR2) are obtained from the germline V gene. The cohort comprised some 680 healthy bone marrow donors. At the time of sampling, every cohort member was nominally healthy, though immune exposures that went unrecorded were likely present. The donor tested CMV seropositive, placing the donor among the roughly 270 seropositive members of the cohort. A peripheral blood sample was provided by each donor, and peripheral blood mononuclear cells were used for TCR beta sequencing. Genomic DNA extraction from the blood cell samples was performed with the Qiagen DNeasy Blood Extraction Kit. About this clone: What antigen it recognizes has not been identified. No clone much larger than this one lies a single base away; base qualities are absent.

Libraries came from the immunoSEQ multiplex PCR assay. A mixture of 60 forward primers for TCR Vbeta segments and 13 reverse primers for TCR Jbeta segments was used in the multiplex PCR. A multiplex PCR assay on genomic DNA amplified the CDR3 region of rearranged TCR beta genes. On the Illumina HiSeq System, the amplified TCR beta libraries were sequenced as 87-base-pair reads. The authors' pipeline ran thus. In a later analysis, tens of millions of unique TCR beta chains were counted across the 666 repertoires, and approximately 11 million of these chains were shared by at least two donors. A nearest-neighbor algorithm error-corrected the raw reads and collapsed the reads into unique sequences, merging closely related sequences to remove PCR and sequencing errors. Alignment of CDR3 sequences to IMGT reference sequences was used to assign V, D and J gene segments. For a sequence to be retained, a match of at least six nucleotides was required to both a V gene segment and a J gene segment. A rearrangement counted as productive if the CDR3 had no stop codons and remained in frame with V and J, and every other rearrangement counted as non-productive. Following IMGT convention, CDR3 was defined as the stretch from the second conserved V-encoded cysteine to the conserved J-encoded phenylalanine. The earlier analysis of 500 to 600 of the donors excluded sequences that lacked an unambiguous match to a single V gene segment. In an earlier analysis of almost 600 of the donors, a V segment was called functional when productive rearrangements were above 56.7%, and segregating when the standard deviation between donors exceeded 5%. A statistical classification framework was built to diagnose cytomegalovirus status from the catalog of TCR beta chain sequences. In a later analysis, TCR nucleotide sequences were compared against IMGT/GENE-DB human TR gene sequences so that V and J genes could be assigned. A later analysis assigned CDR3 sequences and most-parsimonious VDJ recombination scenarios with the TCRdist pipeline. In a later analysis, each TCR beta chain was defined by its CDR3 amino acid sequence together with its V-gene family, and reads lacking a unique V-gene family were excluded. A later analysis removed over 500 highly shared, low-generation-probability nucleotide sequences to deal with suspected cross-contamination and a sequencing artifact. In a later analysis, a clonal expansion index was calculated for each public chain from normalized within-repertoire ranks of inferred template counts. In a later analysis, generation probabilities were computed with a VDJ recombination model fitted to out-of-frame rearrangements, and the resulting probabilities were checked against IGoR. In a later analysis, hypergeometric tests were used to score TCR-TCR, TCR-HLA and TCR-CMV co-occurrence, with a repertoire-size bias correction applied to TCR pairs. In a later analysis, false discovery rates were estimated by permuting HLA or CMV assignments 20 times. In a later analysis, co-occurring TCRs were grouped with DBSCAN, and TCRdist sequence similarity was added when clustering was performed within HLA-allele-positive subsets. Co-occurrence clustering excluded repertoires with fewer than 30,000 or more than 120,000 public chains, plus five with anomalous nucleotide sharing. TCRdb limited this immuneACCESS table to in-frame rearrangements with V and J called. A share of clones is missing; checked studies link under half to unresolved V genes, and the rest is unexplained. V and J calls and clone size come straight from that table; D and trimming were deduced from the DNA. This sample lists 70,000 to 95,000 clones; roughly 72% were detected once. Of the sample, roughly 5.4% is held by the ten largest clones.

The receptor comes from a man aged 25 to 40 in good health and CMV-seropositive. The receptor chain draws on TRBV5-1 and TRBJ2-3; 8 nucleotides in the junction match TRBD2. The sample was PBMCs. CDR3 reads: CASSLVGGVTDTQYF. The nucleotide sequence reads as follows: TGCGCCAGCAGCTTGGTCGGGGGGGTGACAGATACGCAGTATTTT.